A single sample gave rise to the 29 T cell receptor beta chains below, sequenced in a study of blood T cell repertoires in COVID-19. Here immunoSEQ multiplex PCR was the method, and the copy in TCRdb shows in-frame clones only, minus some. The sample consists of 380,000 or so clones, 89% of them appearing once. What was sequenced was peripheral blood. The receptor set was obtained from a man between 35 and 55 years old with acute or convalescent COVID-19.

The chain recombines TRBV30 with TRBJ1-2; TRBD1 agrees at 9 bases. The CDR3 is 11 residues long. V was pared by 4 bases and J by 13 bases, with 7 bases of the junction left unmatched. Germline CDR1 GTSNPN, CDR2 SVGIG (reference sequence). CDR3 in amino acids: CAWKWDREGTF. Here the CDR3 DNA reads TGTGCCTGGAAATGGGACAGGGAGGGCACCTTC.

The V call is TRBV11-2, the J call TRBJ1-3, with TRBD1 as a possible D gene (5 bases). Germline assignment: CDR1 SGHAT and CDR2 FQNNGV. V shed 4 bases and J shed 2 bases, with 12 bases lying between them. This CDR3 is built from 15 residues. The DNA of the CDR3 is TGTGCCAGCAGCTCCGCAGGGACTACTGGAAACACCATATATTTT. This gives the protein CASSSAGTTGNTIYF.

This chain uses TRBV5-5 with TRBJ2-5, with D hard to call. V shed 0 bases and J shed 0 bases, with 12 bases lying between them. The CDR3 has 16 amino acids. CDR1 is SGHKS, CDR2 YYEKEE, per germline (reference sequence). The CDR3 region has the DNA TGTGCCAGCAGCTTGGGCCCTAGGCCATACCAAGAGACCCAGTACTTC. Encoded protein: CASSLGPRPYQETQYF.

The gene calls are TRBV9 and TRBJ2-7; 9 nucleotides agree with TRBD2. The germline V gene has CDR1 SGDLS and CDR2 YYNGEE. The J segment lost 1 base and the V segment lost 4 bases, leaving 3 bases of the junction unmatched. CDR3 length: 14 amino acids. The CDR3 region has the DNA TGTGCCAGCAGCATCCTAGCGGGATCCTACGAGCAGTACTTC. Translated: CASSILAGSYEQYF.

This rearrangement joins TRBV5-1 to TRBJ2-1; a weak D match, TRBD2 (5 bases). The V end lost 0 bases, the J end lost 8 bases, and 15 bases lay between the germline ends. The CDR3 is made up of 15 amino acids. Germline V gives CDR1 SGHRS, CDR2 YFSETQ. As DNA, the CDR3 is TGCGCCAGCAGCTTGGGTTTATACGGGAACGATGAGCAGTTCTTC. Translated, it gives CASSLGLYGNDEQFF.

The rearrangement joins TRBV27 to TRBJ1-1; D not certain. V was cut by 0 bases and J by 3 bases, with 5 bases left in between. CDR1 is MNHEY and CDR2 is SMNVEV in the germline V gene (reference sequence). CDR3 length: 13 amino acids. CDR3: CASSLSYYTEAFF. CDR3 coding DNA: TGTGCCAGCAGTTTATCGTACTACACTGAAGCTTTCTTT.

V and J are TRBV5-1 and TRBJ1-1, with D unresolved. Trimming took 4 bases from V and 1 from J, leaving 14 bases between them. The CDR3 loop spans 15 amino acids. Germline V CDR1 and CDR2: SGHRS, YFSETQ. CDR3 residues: CASSPPLAGNTEAFF. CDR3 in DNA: TGCGCCAGCAGCCCGCCCCTGGCAGGGAACACTGAAGCTTTCTTT. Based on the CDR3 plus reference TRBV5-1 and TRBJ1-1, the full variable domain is KAGVTQTPRYLIKTRGQQVTLSCSPISGHRSVSWYQQTPGQGLQFLFEYFSETQRNKGNFPGRFSGRQFSNSRSEMNVSTLELGDSALYLCASSPPLAGNTEAFFGQGTRLTVV.

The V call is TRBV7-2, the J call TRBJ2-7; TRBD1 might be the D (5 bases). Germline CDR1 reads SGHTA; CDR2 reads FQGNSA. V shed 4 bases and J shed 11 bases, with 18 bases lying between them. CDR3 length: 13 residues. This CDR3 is CASSSEGADHKYF. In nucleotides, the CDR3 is TGTGCCAGCAGCTCCGAAGGGGCCGATCACAAGTACTTC.

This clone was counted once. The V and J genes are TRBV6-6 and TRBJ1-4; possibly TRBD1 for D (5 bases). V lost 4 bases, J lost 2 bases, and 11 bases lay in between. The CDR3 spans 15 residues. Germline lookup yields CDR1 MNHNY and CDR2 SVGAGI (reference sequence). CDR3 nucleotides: TGTGCCAGCAGTTTCACCGGGGGGACTAATGAAAAACTGTTTTTT. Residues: CASSFTGGTNEKLFF.

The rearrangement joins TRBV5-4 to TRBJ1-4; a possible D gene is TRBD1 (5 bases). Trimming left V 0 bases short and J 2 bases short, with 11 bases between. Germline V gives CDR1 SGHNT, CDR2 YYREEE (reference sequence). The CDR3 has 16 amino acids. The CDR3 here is CASSLAGGGTNEKLFF. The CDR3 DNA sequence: TGTGCCAGCAGCTTGGCGGGGGGAGGGACTAATGAAAAACTGTTTTTT.

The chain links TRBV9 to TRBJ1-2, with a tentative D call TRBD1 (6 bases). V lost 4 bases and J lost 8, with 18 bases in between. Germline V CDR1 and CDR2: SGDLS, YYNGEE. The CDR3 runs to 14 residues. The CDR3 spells CASSFNRVRRGYTF. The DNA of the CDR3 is TGTGCCAGCAGCTTCAACAGGGTCCGCCGGGGCTACACCTTC.

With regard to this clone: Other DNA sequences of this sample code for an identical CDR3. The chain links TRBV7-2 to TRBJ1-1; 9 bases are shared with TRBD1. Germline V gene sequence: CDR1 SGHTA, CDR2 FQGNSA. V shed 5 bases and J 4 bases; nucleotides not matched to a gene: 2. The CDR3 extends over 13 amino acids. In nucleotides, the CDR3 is TGTGCCAGCAGCCTGGACAGGGGCACTGAAGCTTTCTTT. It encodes CASSLDRGTEAFF.

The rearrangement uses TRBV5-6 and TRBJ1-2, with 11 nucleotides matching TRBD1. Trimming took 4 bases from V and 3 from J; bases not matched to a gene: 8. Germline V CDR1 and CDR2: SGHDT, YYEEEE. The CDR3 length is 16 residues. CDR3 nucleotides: TGTGCCAGCAGCGGCGGACAGGGGGCGCCGGACTATGGCTACACCTTC. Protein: CASSGGQGAPDYGYTF.

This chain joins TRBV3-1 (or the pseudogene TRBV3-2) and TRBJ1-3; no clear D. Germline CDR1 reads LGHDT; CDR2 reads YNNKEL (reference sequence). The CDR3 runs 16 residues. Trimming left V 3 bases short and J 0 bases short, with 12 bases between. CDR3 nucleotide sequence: TGTGCCAGCAGCCACTTAGGAGGGAGCTCTGGAAACACCATATATTTT. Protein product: CASSHLGGSSGNTIYF.

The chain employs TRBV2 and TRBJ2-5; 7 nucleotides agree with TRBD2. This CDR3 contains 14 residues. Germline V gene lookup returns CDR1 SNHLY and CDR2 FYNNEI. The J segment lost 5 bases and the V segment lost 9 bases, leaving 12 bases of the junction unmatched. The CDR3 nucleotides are TGTGCCAGTCGGGAGGCAGGCGGTTGGGAGACCCAGTACTTC. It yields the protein CASREAGGWETQYF.

The CDR3, as DNA: TGTGCCAGCAGGTCACACACCGCAACTAATGAAAAACTGTTTTTT. Translated: CASRSHTATNEKLFF. The chain carries TRBV6-5 and TRBJ1-4; no reliable D call. V shed 6 bases and J shed 0 bases, with 11 bases lying between them. CDR3 length equals 15 residues. CDR1 and CDR2 (germline): MNHEY, SVGAGI.

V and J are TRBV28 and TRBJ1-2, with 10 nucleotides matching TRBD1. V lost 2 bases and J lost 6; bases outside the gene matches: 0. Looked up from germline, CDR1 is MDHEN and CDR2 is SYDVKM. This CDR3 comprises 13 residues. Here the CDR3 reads CASSLGQGDGYTF. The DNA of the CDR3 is TGTGCCAGCAGTTTAGGACAGGGGGATGGCTACACCTTC.

In nucleotides, the CDR3 is TGTGCCAGCAATTTGGCCAATCAGCCCCAGCATTTT. Translating gives CASNLANQPQHF. V is TRBV2 and J is TRBJ1-5; no reliable D call. This CDR3 has 12 amino acids. The germline CDR1 and CDR2 sequences are SNHLY and FYNNEI. Trimming took off 7 bases at V and 3 bases at J, with 7 bases between the two ends.

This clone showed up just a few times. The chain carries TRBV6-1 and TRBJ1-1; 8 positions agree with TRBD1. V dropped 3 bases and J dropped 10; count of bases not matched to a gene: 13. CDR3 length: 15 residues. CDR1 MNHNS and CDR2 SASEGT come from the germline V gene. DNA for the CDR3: TGTGCCAGCAGTGATTCGGGGACAGGATTTCCGTCAGCTTTCTTT. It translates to CASSDSGTGFPSAFF.

The CDR3 DNA sequence: TGTGCCAGCAGCGCAGCGGGGATAGCGGGAGCCACAGATACGCAGTATTTT. Its translation: CASSAAGIAGATDTQYF. The chain is built from TRBV5-4 and TRBJ2-3; 9 nucleotides match TRBD2. Germline V gene data show CDR1 as SGHNT and CDR2 as YYREEE (reference sequence). Unmatched junction bases numbered 11, after V lost 4 bases and J lost 2 bases. CDR3 length: 17 amino acids.

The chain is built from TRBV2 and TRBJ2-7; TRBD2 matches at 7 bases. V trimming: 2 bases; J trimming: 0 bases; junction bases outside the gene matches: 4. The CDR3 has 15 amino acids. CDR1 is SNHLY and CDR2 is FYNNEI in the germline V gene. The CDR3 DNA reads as TGTGCCAGCAGTGAACGGCGGGGGAGCTCCTACGAGCAGTACTTC. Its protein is CASSERRGSSYEQYF.

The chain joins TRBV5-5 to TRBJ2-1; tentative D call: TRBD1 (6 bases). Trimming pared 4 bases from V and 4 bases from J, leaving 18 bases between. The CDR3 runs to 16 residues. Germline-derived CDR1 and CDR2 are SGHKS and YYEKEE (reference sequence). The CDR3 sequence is CASSPGVGGGYNEQFF. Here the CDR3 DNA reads TGTGCCAGCAGCCCAGGGGTTGGCGGAGGATACAATGAGCAGTTCTTC.

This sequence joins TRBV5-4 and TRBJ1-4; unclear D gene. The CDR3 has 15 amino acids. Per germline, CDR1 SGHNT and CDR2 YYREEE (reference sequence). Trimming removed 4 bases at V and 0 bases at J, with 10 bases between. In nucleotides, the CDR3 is TGTGCCAGCAGCCGAGACACTGCAACTAATGAAAAACTGTTTTTT. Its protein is CASSRDTATNEKLFF.

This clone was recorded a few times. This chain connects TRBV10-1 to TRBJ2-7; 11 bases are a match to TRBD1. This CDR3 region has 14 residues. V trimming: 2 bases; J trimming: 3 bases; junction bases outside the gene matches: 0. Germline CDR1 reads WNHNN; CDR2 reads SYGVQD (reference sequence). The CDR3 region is CASSEGTGGYEQYF. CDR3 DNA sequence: TGCGCCAGCAGTGAGGGGACAGGGGGCTACGAGCAGTACTTC.

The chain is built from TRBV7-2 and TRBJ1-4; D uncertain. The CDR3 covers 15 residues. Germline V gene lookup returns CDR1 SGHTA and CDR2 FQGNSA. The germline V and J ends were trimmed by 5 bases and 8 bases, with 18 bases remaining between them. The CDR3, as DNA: TGTGCCAGCAGCCCCTCCTCTTTGGCGGGGGAAAAACTGTTTTTT. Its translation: CASSPSSLAGEKLFF.

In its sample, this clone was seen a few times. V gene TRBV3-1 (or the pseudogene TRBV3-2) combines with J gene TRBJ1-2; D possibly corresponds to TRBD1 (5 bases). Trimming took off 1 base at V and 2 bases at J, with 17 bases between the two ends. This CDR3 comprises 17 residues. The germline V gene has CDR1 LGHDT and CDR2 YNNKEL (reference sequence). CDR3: CASSQGARAAVNYGYTF. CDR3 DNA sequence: TGTGCCAGCAGCCAAGGGGCCAGGGCGGCTGTCAACTATGGCTACACCTTC.

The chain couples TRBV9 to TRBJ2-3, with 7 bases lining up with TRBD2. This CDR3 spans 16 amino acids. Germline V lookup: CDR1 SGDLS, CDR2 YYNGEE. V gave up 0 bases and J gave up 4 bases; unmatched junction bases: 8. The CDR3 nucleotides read TGTGCCAGCAGCGTAGGGGGAGGGTTTGGCGCAGATACGCAGTATTTT. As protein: CASSVGGGFGADTQYF.

The CDR3, as DNA: TGTGCCATCAGCCCGGGACAGGGCAATCAGCCCCAGCATTTT. As protein: CAISPGQGNQPQHF. This sequence joins TRBV10-3 and TRBJ1-5; 8 bases fit TRBD1. The CDR3 is made up of 14 amino acids. J gave up 2 bases and V 6 bases, and 3 bases lay outside the gene matches. Per the germline V gene, CDR1 is ENHRY and CDR2 is SYGVKD.

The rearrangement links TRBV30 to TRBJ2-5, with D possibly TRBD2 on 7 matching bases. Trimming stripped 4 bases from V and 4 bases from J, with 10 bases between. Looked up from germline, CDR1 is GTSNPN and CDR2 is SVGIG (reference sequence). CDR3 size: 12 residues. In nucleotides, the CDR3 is TGTGCCTGGAAGGCGGGGGCAGAGACCCAGTACTTC. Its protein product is CAWKAGAETQYF.